What follows are 3 T cell receptor beta chains derived from one specimen sequenced in a study of T cell responses to AZD1222 COVID-19 vaccine. TCRdb keeps only in-frame clones here, not all; method: immunoSEQ multiplex PCR. Of about 92,000 clones detected, 88% appear once; the ten largest clones hold about 9.3%. Material: peripheral blood, obtained on day 0 of MenACWY control vaccination. Source of these receptors: an adult in good health.

The CDR3 spells CASSFTASYEQYF. The DNA for the CDR3 is TGTGCCAGCAGTTTTACGGCGTCCTACGAGCAGTACTTC. The chain employs TRBV12-3 or TRBV12-4 and TRBJ2-7; D call uncertain. The V end was cut by 3 bases, the J end by 1 base, with 7 bases between. This CDR3 is 13 amino acids long.

On this clone: Its ends do not fully match the called genes, so a read error is possible. V usage is TRBV12-3 or TRBV12-4 and J usage is TRBJ1-2; perhaps TRBD1 as D (6 bases). CDR3 length: 11 amino acids. The CDR3 reads CASSYGQRTDF. The CDR3 DNA reads TGTGCCAGCAGTTACGGACAGCGGACGGACTTC.

V gene TRBV25-1 combines with J gene TRBJ1-6; D unresolved. There are 14 residues in the CDR3. The V gene lost 4 bases and the J gene lost 2 bases, with 6 bases spanning the gap. CDR1 and CDR2 from the germline V gene are MGHDK and SYGVNS. DNA for the CDR3: TGTGCCAGCAGTGGGGGTCCCTATAATTCACCCCTCCACTTT. Amino acid sequence: CASSGGPYNSPLHF.